These T cell receptor beta chains were read from a single sample in a study of cytomegalovirus exposure and HLA in healthy donors. Libraries were prepared by immunoSEQ multiplex PCR; TCRdb keeps only in-frame clonotypes and omits some of them. The data contain some 110,000 clones, around 86% of them singletons. Sequencing used PBMCs. The receptors shown here come from a man younger than 35 in good health and CMV-seronegative. Each CDR3 is given with its conserved first and last residue. D genes are given only for firm matches. Some rows mark clone size as missing; the rest say once, few, many or name a class of expanded clone.

. TRBJ2-6 TRBV2 . TGTGCCAGCACCCGAGACCGGGACTCTGGGGCCAACGTCCTGACTTTC CASTRDRDSGANVLTF
TRBD2 TRBJ2-3 TRBV14 . TGTGCCAGCAGCCCGACTAGCTCCACAGATACGCAGTATTTT CASSPTSSTDTQYF
TRBD1 TRBJ2-5 TRBV25-1 . TGTGCCAGCAGTGAATGGGGACAGGGTGGGCAAGAGACCCAGTACTTC CASSEWGQGGQETQYF
. TRBJ1-2 TRBV25-1 . TGTGCCAGCAGTGACCTGACAGCTAACTATGGCTACACCTTC CASSDLTANYGYTF
TRBD2 TRBJ2-3 TRBV4-2 . TGTGCCAGCAGGCGCCTAGCGGCTAGCACAGATACGCAGTATTTT CASRRLAASTDTQYF
TRBD2 TRBJ2-3 TRBV18 . TGTGCCAGCTCACCGACTAGCGGGGGCACAGATACGCAGTATTTT CASSPTSGGTDTQYF
. TRBJ2-7 TRBV30 . TGTGCCTGGAGTGTCGGGGGAAGGACCGAGCAGTACTTC CAWSVGGRTEQYF
. TRBJ1-5 TRBV10-3 . TGTGCCATCAGCCCGGGGGGCGGCAATCAGCCCCAGCATTTT CAISPGGGNQPQHF
TRBD2 TRBJ2-7 TRBV5-5 . TGTGCCAGCAGCCCCCCTGGGACTAGCGGAGGGGTCGAGCAGTACTTC CASSPPGTSGGVEQYF
. TRBJ2-5 TRBV19 . TGTGCCAGTAGCGACTGGGGCAGGGGCGCCCAAGAGACCCAGTACTTC CASSDWGRGAQETQYF
. TRBJ2-1 TRBV5-1 many TGCGCCAGCAGCTCCTCTATTCCCTCCAATGAGCAGTTCTTC CASSSSIPSNEQFF
TRBD1 TRBJ1-2 TRBV5-1 . TGCGCCAGCAGCCGGGACAGGGTCTATGGCTACACCTTC CASSRDRVYGYTF
. TRBJ1-1 TRBV25-1 . TGTGCCAGCAGCCCTCTTAGGAAGACACAGATGAACACTGAAGCTTTCTTT CASSPLRKTQMNTEAFF
TRBD1 TRBJ2-7 TRBV25-1 . TGTGCCAGCAGTCGGACAGGGGGCGAAAACGAGCAGTACTTC CASSRTGGENEQYF
. TRBJ1-1 TRBV2 . TGTGCCAGCAGCCAGGGAAACTCTCTTATGAACACTGAAGCTTTCTTT CASSQGNSLMNTEAFF